This entry lists 4 T cell receptor beta chains sequenced from one sample in a study of T cells in Graves' hyperthyroidism and ophthalmopathy. What was amplified from RNA transcripts were TCR beta CDR3 regions. HTBI primers were the set used in a first-round RT-PCR of the TCR CDR3. Via MiXCR, TCRdb re-called the multiplex PCR reads, giving one row per CDR3 protein. The sample shows 370,000 or so distinct CDR3 sequences, approximately 14% of them seen only once. The material sequenced was blood. The receptors were sampled from a woman between 18 and 29 years old with Graves' hyperthyroidism that later progressed to Graves' ophthalmopathy.

CDR3 bases: TGTGCCATCAGTGAGTCGGCTAGCGGGAGTACCGGGGAGCTGTTTTTT. Translating gives CAISESASGSTGELFF. The V call is TRBV10-3, the J call TRBJ2-2; 10 bases are shared with TRBD2. The CDR3 has 16 amino acids. The V segment lost 0 bases and the J segment 5 bases; nucleotides outside the gene matches: 3. CDR1 is ENHRY, CDR2 SYGVKD, per germline.

This chain joins TRBV27 and TRBJ1-4, with a possible D match to TRBD1 (5 bases). The CDR3 spans 13 residues. V gave up 2 bases and J gave up 10 bases, with 11 bases separating them. Looked up from germline, CDR1 is MNHEY and CDR2 is SMNVEV (reference sequence). The CDR3 sequence is CASSLMGVGKLFF. DNA for the CDR3: TGTGCCAGCAGTTTAATGGGGGTGGGAAAACTGTTTTTT.

This clonotype was detected a few times. This may be a read error, as it is one base from a much larger clone. The chain employs TRBV6-5 and TRBJ2-1; weak D call: TRBD2 (5 bases). V was trimmed by 2 bases and J by 7 bases, leaving 18 bases between them. Germline values: CDR1 MNHEY, CDR2 SVGAGI. This CDR3 contains 16 residues. The CDR3 DNA follows: TGTGCCAGCAGTTACGAGATCGGGTCCCCGGGGAATGAGCAGTTCTTC. It encodes CASSYEIGSPGNEQFF.

The rearrangement joins TRBV20-1 to TRBJ2-3; 14 bases line up with TRBD2. Germline trimming cut 0 bases from V and 1 base from J; bases unmatched to any gene: 3. This CDR3 is 17 amino acids long. CDR1 is DFQATT, CDR2 SNEGSKA, per germline (reference sequence). CDR3 nucleotides: TGCAGTGCTAGAGATTTGGGACTAGCGGGAGGCACAGATACGCAGTATTTT. Amino acids: CSARDLGLAGGTDTQYF.